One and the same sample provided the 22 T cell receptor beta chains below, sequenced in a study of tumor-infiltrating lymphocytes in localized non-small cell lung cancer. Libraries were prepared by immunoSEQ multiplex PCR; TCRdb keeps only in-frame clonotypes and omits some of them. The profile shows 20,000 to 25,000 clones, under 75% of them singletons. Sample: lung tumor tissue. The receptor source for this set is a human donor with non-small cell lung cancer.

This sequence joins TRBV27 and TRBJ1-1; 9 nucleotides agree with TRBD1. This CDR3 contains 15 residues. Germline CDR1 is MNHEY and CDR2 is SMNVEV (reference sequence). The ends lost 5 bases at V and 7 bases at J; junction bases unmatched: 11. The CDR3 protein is CASSRRTGGQSEAFF. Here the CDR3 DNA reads TGTGCCAGCAGTCGACGTACAGGGGGCCAGAGTGAAGCTTTCTTT.

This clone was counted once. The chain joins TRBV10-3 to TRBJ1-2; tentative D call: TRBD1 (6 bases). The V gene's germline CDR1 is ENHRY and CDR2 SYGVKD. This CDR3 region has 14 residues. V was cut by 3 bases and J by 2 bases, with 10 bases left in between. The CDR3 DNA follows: TGTGCCATCAGTGATCCAGGGGAAAACTATGGCTACACCTTC. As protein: CAISDPGENYGYTF.

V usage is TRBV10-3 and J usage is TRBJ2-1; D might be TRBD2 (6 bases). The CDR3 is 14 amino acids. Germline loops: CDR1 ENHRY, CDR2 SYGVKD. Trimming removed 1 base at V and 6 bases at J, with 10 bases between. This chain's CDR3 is CAISELPTSNEQFF. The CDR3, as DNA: TGTGCCATCAGTGAGTTACCGACTAGCAATGAGCAGTTCTTC.

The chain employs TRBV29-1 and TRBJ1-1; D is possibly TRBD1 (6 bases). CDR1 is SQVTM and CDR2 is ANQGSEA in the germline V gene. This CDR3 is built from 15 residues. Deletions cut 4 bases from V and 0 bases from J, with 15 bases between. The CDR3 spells CSVVDRTALNTEAFF. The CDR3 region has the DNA TGCAGCGTTGTAGACAGGACAGCCTTGAACACTGAAGCTTTCTTT.

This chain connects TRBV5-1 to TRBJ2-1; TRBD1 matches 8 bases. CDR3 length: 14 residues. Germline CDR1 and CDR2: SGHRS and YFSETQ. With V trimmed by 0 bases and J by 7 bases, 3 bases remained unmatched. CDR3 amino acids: CASSLGDRGNEQFF. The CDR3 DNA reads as TGCGCCAGCAGCTTGGGAGACAGGGGAAATGAGCAGTTCTTC.

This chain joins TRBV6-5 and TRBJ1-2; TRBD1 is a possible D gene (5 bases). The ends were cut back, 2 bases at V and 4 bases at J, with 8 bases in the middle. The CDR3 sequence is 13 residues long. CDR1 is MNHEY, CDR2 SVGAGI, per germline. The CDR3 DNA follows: TGTGCCAGCAGTTACGGGGGTAGCTATGGCTACACCTTC. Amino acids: CASSYGGSYGYTF.

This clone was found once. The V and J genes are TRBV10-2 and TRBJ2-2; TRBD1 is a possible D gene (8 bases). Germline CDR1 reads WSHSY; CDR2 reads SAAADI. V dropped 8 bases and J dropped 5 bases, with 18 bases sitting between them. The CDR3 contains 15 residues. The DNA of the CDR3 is TGCGCCAGCCGATACAGGGGGGGTTTGACCGGGGAGCTGTTTTTT. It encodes CASRYRGGLTGELFF.

CDR3 DNA: TGTGCCAGCAGCTTATTTTCGACGGGAGATGGCTACACCTTC. Its protein is CASSLFSTGDGYTF. The gene calls are TRBV7-9 and TRBJ1-2; no definite D call. Germline V gene lookup returns CDR1 SEHNR and CDR2 FQNEAQ (reference sequence). Trimming cost V 2 bases and J 6 bases, with 13 bases left between them. This CDR3 spans 14 amino acids.

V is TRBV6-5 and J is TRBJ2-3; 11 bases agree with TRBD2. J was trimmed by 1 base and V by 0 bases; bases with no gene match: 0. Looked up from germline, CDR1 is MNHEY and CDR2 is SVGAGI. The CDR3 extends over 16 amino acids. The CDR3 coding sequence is TGTGCCAGCAGTTACTCGACTAGCGGGGGCACAGATACGCAGTATTTT. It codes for CASSYSTSGGTDTQYF.

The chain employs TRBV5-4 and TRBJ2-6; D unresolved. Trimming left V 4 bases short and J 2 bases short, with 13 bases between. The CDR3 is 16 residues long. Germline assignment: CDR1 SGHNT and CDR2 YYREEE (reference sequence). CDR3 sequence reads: CASSPRFKAGANVLTF. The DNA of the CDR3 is TGTGCCAGCAGCCCCCGCTTTAAAGCTGGGGCCAACGTCCTGACTTTC.

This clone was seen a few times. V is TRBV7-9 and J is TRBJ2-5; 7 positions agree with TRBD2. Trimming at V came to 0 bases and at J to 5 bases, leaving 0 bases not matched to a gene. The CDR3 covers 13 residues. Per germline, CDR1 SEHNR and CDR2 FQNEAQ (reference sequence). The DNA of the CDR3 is TGTGCCAGCAGCTTAGCGGGAGGGGAGACCCAGTACTTC. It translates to CASSLAGGETQYF.

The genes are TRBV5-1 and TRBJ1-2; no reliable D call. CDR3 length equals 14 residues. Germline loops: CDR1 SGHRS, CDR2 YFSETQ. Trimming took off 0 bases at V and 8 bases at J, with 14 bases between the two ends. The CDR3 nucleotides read TGCGCCAGCAGCTTGGCCGGAAGCACGGCGGGCTACACCTTC. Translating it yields CASSLAGSTAGYTF.

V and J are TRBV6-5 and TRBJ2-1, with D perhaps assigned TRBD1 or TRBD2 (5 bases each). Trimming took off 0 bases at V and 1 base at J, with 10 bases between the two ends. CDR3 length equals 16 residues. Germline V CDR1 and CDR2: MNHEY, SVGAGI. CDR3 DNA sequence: TGTGCCAGCAGTTACTCCGGGACCCATTCCTACAATGAGCAGTTCTTC. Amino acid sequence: CASSYSGTHSYNEQFF.

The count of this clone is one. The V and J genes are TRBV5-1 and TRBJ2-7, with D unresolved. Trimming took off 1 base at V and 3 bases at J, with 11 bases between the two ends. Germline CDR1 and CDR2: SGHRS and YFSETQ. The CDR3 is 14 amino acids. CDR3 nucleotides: TGCGCCAGCAGCTTGACGGTCAGAAACTACGAGCAGTACTTC. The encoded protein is CASSLTVRNYEQYF.

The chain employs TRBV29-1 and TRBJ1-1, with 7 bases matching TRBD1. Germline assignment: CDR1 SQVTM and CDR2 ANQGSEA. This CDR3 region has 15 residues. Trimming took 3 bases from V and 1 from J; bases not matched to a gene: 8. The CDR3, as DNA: TGCAGCGTTGACGGACAAAACAGGGGGAACACTGAAGCTTTCTTT. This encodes CSVDGQNRGNTEAFF. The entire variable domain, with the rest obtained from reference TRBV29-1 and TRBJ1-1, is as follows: SAVISQKPSRDICQRGTSLTIQCQVDSQVTMMFWYRQQPGQSLTLIATANQGSEATYESGFVIDKFPISRPNLTFSTLTVSNMSPEDSSIYLCSVDGQNRGNTEAFFGQGTRLTVV.

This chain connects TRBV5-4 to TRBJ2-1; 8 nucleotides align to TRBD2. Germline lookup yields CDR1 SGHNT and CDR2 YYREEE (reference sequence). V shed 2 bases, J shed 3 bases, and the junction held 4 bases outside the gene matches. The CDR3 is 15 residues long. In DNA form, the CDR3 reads TGTGCCAGCAGCTTAAGCGGGAGTGTCTACAATGAGCAGTTCTTC. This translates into CASSLSGSVYNEQFF. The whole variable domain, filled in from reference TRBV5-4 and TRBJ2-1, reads ETGVTQSPTHLIKTRGQQVTLRCSSQSGHNTVSWYQQALGQGPQFIFQYYREEENGRGNFPPRFSGLQFPNYSSELNVNALELDDSALYLCASSLSGSVYNEQFFGPGTRLTVL.

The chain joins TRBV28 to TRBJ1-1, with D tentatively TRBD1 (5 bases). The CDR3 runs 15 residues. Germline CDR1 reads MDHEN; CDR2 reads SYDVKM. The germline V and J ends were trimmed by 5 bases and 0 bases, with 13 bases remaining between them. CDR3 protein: CASSIQDSVNTEAFF. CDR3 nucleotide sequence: TGTGCCAGCAGTATTCAAGACAGCGTGAACACTGAAGCTTTCTTT.

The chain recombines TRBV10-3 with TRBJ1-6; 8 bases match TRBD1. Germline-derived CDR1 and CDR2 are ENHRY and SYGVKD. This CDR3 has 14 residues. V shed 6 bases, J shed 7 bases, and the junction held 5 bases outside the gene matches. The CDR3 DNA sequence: TGTGCCATCAGAACAGGGGGGGACAATTCACCCCTCCACTTT. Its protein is CAIRTGGDNSPLHF.

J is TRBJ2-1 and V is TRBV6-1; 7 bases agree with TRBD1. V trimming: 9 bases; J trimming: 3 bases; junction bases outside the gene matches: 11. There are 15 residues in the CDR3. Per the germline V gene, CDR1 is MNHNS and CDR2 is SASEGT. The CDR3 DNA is TGTGCCAGTGACAGGGAAGGTTTGAACTACAATGAGCAGTTCTTC. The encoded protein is CASDREGLNYNEQFF.

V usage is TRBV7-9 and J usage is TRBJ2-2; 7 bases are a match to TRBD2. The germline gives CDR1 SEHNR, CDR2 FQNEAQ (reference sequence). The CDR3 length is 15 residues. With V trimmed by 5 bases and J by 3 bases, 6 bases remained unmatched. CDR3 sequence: CASSPSSGHTGELFF. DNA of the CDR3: TGTGCCAGCAGCCCATCTAGCGGTCACACCGGGGAGCTGTTTTTT.

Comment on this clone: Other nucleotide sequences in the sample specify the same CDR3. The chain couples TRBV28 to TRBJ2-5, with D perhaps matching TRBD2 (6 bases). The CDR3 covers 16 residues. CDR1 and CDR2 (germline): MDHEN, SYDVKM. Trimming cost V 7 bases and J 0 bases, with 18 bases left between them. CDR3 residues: CASTPAGTGYQETQYF. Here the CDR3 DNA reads TGTGCCAGCACCCCCGCGGGGACGGGGTACCAAGAGACCCAGTACTTC.

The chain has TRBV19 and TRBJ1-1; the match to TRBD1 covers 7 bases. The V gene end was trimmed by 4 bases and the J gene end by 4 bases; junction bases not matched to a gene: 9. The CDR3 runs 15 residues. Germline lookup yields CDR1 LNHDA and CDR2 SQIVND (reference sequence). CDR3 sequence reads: CASSTRQGLGTEAFF. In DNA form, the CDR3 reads TGTGCCAGTAGTACTAGACAGGGTTTGGGCACTGAAGCTTTCTTT.